These T cell receptor beta chains were read from a single sample in a study of Ad26.COV2.S vaccination and SARS-CoV-2 variants. TCRdb keeps only in-frame clones here, not all; method: immunoSEQ multiplex PCR. Among about 420,000 clones listed, 88% were seen once. The specimen comprised peripheral blood, sampled in a trial of Ad26.COV2.S vaccine versus placebo. These receptors were taken from a person between 18 and 60 years old who received the Ad26.COV2.S COVID-19 vaccine or a placebo. The CDR3 runs from the conserved cysteine through the conserved F or W. A D gene is named only where the DNA matches it firmly. Size tells how often a clone was seen (once, few, many) or the class of an expanded clone, and some rows leave it out.

v_call	clone_size	d_call	j_call	cdr3_aa	cdr3_nt
TRBV9	NA	NA	TRBJ2-5	CASNWDGTVETQYF	TGTGCCAGCAATTGGGACGGAACTGTGGAGACCCAGTACTTC
TRBV9	NA	TRBD2	TRBJ2-7	CASSPGGGYEQYF	TGTGCCAGCAGCCCGGGGGGGGGCTACGAGCAGTACTTC
TRBV7-2	NA	NA	TRBJ2-1	CASSGGGLVREQFF	TGTGCCAGCAGCGGAGGGGGACTGGTCCGGGAGCAGTTCTTC
TRBV5-1	NA	NA	TRBJ1-1	CASSSPGNTEAFF	TGCGCCAGCAGCTCCCCCGGGAACACTGAAGCTTTCTTT
TRBV2	NA	TRBD1	TRBJ2-2	CASSQGQGNTGELFF	TGTGCCAGCAGTCAGGGACAGGGAAACACCGGGGAGCTGTTTTTT
TRBV5-1	NA	NA	TRBJ1-6	CASSLGAGGSYNSPLHF	TGCGCCAGCAGCTTAGGGGCGGGAGGCTCCTATAATTCACCCCTCCACTTT
TRBV19	NA	TRBD1	TRBJ2-4	CASQGQGSGIQYF	TGTGCCAGTCAAGGACAGGGATCGGGCATTCAGTACTTC
TRBV12-2	NA	NA	TRBJ2-2	CASRSGPDLAVTGELFF	TGTGCAAGTCGCTCCGGGCCTGACCTGGCGGTCACCGGGGAGCTGTTTTTT
TRBV13	NA	TRBD2	TRBJ2-3	CASSSAQYSGGADTQYF	TGTGCCAGCAGTTCGGCACAATATAGCGGGGGGGCAGATACGCAGTATTTT
TRBV27	NA	TRBD1	TRBJ2-5	CASSLDRGGETQYF	TGTGCCAGCAGTTTGGACAGGGGAGGGGAGACCCAGTACTTC
TRBV6-1	NA	TRBD2	TRBJ2-1	CASSEGTSGGNEQFF	TGTGCCAGCAGTGAAGGGACTAGCGGGGGTAATGAGCAGTTCTTC
TRBV29-1	NA	NA	TRBJ1-2	CSVDRDGYTF	TGCAGCGTTGACAGGGATGGCTACACCTTC
TRBV28	NA	NA	TRBJ2-1	CASSFLAGATYNEQFF	TGTGCCAGCAGCTTCCTCGCGGGTGCAACCTACAATGAGCAGTTCTTC
TRBV11-2	NA	NA	TRBJ1-2	CASSPDARGAIGYTF	TGTGCCAGCAGCCCCGACGCGCGGGGGGCGATTGGCTACACCTTC
TRBV6-6	many	NA	TRBJ2-2	CASSYAAGELFF	TGTGCCAGCAGTTACGCTGCCGGGGAGCTGTTTTTT
TRBV3-1/TRBV3-2	NA	TRBD2	TRBJ2-5	CASSSSGTSGGASRSTQYF	TGTGCCAGCAGCTCCTCCGGGACTAGCGGGGGGGCCTCGAGGTCGACCCAGTACTTC
TRBV28	NA	TRBD1	TRBJ2-7	CASSLLGGQGIYEQYF	TGTGCCAGCAGTTTATTGGGGGGACAGGGGATCTACGAGCAGTACTTC
TRBV4-3	NA	NA	TRBJ1-6	CASSQIEGGVVSPLHF	TGCGCCAGCAGCCAAATCGAGGGAGGGGTAGTCTCACCCCTCCACTTT
TRBV6-4	NA	NA	TRBJ2-3	CASSDQRYTDTQYF	TGTGCCAGCAGTGACCAGCGGTACACAGATACGCAGTATTTT
TRBV4-3	NA	TRBD2	TRBJ2-2	CASSQRGGRDTGELFF	TGCGCCAGCAGCCAGAGAGGAGGGAGGGACACCGGGGAGCTGTTTTTT
TRBV24-1	many	TRBD1	TRBJ1-5	CATSDLRTGGIQPQHF	TGTGCCACCAGTGATTTAAGGACAGGGGGCATTCAGCCCCAGCATTTT
TRBV19	NA	NA	TRBJ1-2	CASSISYRVNYGYTF	TGTGCCAGTAGTATAAGTTATCGGGTTAACTATGGCTACACCTTC
TRBV7-9	NA	TRBD2	TRBJ2-5	CASSSGRTSGPQETQYF	TGTGCCAGCAGCTCCGGGCGGACTAGCGGTCCCCAAGAGACCCAGTACTTC